This passage covers 29 T cell receptor beta chains from one sample sequenced in a study of regulatory T cells in long-lasting Graves disease. Through Arm-PCR of CDR3 regions and iRepertoire HTBI primers, TCR beta libraries were built. TCRdb redid the calling of the multiplex PCR reads with MiXCR, one entry per CDR3 protein. Here the sample spans fewer than 650,000 distinct CDR3 sequences, around 17% being singletons. Sample time point: newly diagnosed GD, antithyroid drugs for less than 3 months. Extracted PBMC RNA gave rise to the TCR library. The data also belong to a second study, concerning T cells in Graves' hyperthyroidism and ophthalmopathy.

Sequenced here: peripheral blood mononuclear cells (PBMCs), sampled at new diagnosis, from a patient treated with antithyroid drugs. These receptors were taken from a woman in her twenties or thirties with Graves disease.

This clonotype was picked up many times. Written as DNA, the CDR3 is TGTGCCAGCAGCTTAAGGAGCCTCCCTCGGGGCACAGATACGCAGTATTTT. It codes for CASSLRSLPRGTDTQYF. The rearrangement uses TRBV7-8 and TRBJ2-3; D remains ambiguous. V lost 2 bases and J 1 base, leaving 16 bases between the germline ends. Germline CDR1 reads SGHVS; CDR2 reads FQNEAQ. The CDR3 runs 17 residues.

The chain joins TRBV24-1 to TRBJ2-2; D not certain. Germline assignment: CDR1 KGHDR and CDR2 SFDVKD. This CDR3 is 14 amino acids long. V lost 0 bases and J 5 bases, leaving 6 bases between the germline ends. The CDR3, as DNA: TGTGCCACCAGTGATTTGAAGGAGACCGGGGAGCTGTTTTTT. This encodes CATSDLKETGELFF.

This clonotype occurred many times. The CDR3 loop reads CSVVATNEKLFF. CDR3 bases: TGCAGCGTTGTTGCAACTAATGAAAAACTGTTTTTT. V is TRBV29-1 and J is TRBJ1-4; the D is unclear. Germline V gene sequence: CDR1 SQVTM, CDR2 ANQGSEA. The CDR3 totals 12 residues. V was clipped by 4 bases and J by 0 bases, with 3 bases between them.

This clonotype was recorded at least ten times. The chain is built from TRBV7-9 and TRBJ2-3; D not certain. V dropped 5 bases and J dropped 0 bases, with 9 bases sitting between them. The length of the CDR3 is 14 residues. Per the germline V gene, CDR1 is SEHNR and CDR2 is FQNEAQ (reference sequence). CDR3 amino acids: CASSLRASTDTQYF. For the CDR3, the DNA is TGTGCCAGCAGCCTCCGGGCCAGCACAGATACGCAGTATTTT.

The table lists this clonotype with a few counts. The chain has TRBV9 and TRBJ2-5, with 11 nucleotides matching TRBD1. The junction had 5 bases not matched to a gene; V was cut back by 1 base and J by 6 bases. Germline-derived CDR1 and CDR2 are SGDLS and YYNGEE. There are 15 residues in the CDR3. The CDR3 protein is CASSVWGQGGQTQYF. Written as DNA, the CDR3 is TGTGCCAGCAGCGTATGGGGACAGGGGGGACAGACCCAGTACTTC.

This clonotype was seen a handful of times. The chain joins TRBV24-1 to TRBJ2-3; tentative D call: TRBD1 (6 bases). Trimming left V 3 bases short and J 5 bases short, with 20 bases between. CDR1 KGHDR and CDR2 SFDVKD come from the germline V gene. This CDR3 is built from 17 residues. This CDR3 reads CATSDPRTGNKVDTQYF. The CDR3 DNA reads TGTGCCACCAGTGATCCTCGCACAGGGAACAAGGTAGATACGCAGTATTTT.

This clonotype showed up just once. The chain carries TRBV19 and TRBJ1-1; TRBD1 is a possible D gene (6 bases). V lost 7 bases, J lost 7 bases, and 19 bases lay in between. The germline CDR1 and CDR2 sequences are LNHDA and SQIVND (reference sequence). The CDR3 totals 14 residues. The CDR3 here is CASNRGGGSLEAFF. The CDR3 DNA follows: TGTGCCAGTAACCGAGGGGGGGGGTCCCTTGAAGCTTTCTTT. Looking up the rest from reference TRBV19 and TRBJ1-1 gives the full variable domain: DGGITQSPKYLFRKEGQNVTLSCEQNLNHDAMYWYRQDPGQGLRLIYYSQIVNDFQKGDIAEGYSVSREKKESFPLTVTSAQKNPTAFYLCASNRGGGSLEAFFGQGTRLTVV.

The chain carries TRBV4-1 and TRBJ2-3, with a tentative D call TRBD2 (5 bases). Germline V CDR1 and CDR2: MGHRA, YSYEKL. With 2 bases removed from V and 5 bases from J, the gap between germline ends came to 20 bases. This CDR3 region has 17 residues. The chain's CDR3 is CASSQPTRTEARDTQYF. Here the CDR3 DNA reads TGCGCCAGCAGCCAACCCACTCGGACTGAGGCCCGAGATACGCAGTATTTT.

Many counts were recorded for this clonotype. A read error may account for a junction end that differs from germline. The J gene is TRBJ2-1, the V gene TRBV20-1, with no clear D. This CDR3 spans 13 amino acids. Germline V gives CDR1 DFQATT, CDR2 SNEGSKA (reference sequence). In nucleotides, the CDR3 is TGCAGTGCGAGAGGCCCCTCTCCCAATGAGCAGTTCTTC. It yields the protein CSARGPSPNEQFF.

This clonotype was observed at least ten times. The gene calls are TRBV2 and TRBJ1-3, with D hard to call. V was clipped by 4 bases and J by 4 bases, with 11 bases between them. This CDR3 is 14 amino acids long. Germline assignment: CDR1 SNHLY and CDR2 FYNNEI. This CDR3 reads CASSASGYGNTIYF. CDR3 nucleotide sequence: TGTGCCAGCAGTGCCTCGGGGTACGGAAACACCATATATTTT.

This rearrangement joins TRBV19 to TRBJ1-1; no clear D gene. This CDR3 region has 15 residues. From germline, CDR1 is LNHDA and CDR2 SQIVND (reference sequence). Deletions cut 3 bases from V and 4 bases from J, with 15 bases between. The CDR3 is CASSIGRVVGTEAFF. In DNA, the CDR3 is TGTGCCAGTAGTATCGGCCGGGTCGTAGGCACTGAAGCTTTCTTT.

This clonotype was counted between two and nine times. The V call is TRBV6-1, the J call TRBJ2-6, with D uncertain. Trimming pared 6 bases from V and 0 bases from J, leaving 6 bases between. This CDR3 is built from 14 residues. Germline values: CDR1 MNHNS, CDR2 SASEGT. CDR3 DNA: TGTGCCAGCAGCCTAATCTCTGGGGCCAACGTCCTGACTTTC. Translation gives CASSLISGANVLTF.

Of note for this clonotype: Being one base from a much bigger clone, this may be a read error. The J gene is TRBJ1-1, the V gene TRBV28; D not certain. The CDR3 extends over 16 amino acids. Germline-derived CDR1 and CDR2 are MDHEN and SYDVKM. With 6 bases removed from V and 3 bases from J, the gap between germline ends came to 20 bases. The CDR3, as DNA: TGTGCCAGCAGCCCCATTCTTTGGGGTATGGACACTGAAGCTTTCTTT. Its translation: CASSPILWGMDTEAFF.

The CDR3: CASIHKALTDTQYF. The CDR3 bases are TGTGCCAGCATCCATAAGGCCCTTACAGATACGCAGTATTTT. V and J are TRBV6-1 and TRBJ2-3; D ambiguous. V lost 7 bases, J lost 3 bases, and 14 bases lay in between. This CDR3 spans 14 amino acids. Germline loops: CDR1 MNHNS, CDR2 SASEGT.

This clonotype has a count of ten or more. This chain uses TRBV2 with TRBJ2-7; no reliable D call. The V end was cut by 9 bases, the J end by 2 bases, with 11 bases between. The germline V gene has CDR1 SNHLY and CDR2 FYNNEI. The CDR3 contains 12 residues. CDR3 loop: CASNRDTYEQYF. The CDR3 DNA reads as TGTGCCAGTAATAGGGATACCTACGAGCAGTACTTC.

The chain employs TRBV19 and TRBJ1-1; D uncertain. Germline V lookup: CDR1 LNHDA, CDR2 SQIVND (reference sequence). The length of the CDR3 is 15 residues. The V end lost 3 bases, the J end lost 1 base, and 12 bases lay between the germline ends. The CDR3 DNA follows: TGTGCCAGTAGTATTCGTTTGGCGCAGAACACTGAAGCTTTCTTT. Translation gives CASSIRLAQNTEAFF. The entire variable domain, with the rest obtained from reference TRBV19 and TRBJ1-1, is as follows: DGGITQSPKYLFRKEGQNVTLSCEQNLNHDAMYWYRQDPGQGLRLIYYSQIVNDFQKGDIAEGYSVSREKKESFPLTVTSAQKNPTAFYLCASSIRLAQNTEAFFGQGTRLTVV.

This clonotype has at least ten counts. This chain links TRBV28 with TRBJ2-2; no firm D call. The germline V gene encodes CDR1 MDHEN and CDR2 SYDVKM. The ends were cut back, 6 bases at V and 5 bases at J, with 7 bases in the middle. This CDR3 contains 12 residues. CDR3 loop: CASSVRTGELFF. The CDR3 nucleotides read TGTGCCAGCAGCGTGAGGACCGGGGAGCTGTTTTTT.

This clonotype showed up just a few times. The J gene is TRBJ1-2, the V gene TRBV7-9, with no clear D. The V gene's germline CDR1 is SEHNR and CDR2 FQNEAQ (reference sequence). There are 14 residues in the CDR3. V was trimmed by 4 bases and J by 3 bases, leaving 12 bases between them. The CDR3 protein is CASSSSGIDYGYTF. The CDR3 DNA follows: TGTGCCAGCAGCTCCAGCGGGATTGACTATGGCTACACCTTC.

This clonotype was observed many times. V gene TRBV6-1 combines with J gene TRBJ1-1; D remains unclear. The CDR3 has 11 amino acids. CDR1 is MNHNS, CDR2 SASEGT, per germline. V was trimmed by 7 bases and J by 7 bases, leaving 10 bases between them. The CDR3 here is CASIGQIEAFF. The CDR3 DNA reads TGTGCCAGCATTGGCCAGATTGAAGCTTTCTTT.

The chain couples TRBV6-1 to TRBJ1-5, with a tentative D call TRBD1 (6 bases). This CDR3 has 13 amino acids. V dropped 8 bases and J dropped 4 bases, with 12 bases sitting between them. The V gene's germline CDR1 is MNHNS and CDR2 SASEGT. CDR3 sequence (DNA): TGTGCCAGCCAGACAGGACTTAATCAGCCCCAGCATTTT. Translation: CASQTGLNQPQHF.

This clonotype was counted only a few times. The chain has TRBV20-1 and TRBJ1-5; 7 bases are a match to TRBD1. After removal of 1 base from V and 7 bases from J, the junction contained 13 bases not matched to a gene. The CDR3 length is 16 residues. Germline CDR1 reads DFQATT; CDR2 reads SNEGSKA (reference sequence). CDR3 nucleotide sequence: TGCAGTGCTAGAGCGCCCGAGGGACAGTCTGTCCAGCCCCAGCATTTT. Translating gives CSARAPEGQSVQPQHF.

This clonotype showed up many times. The chain has TRBV29-1 and TRBJ2-3, with 7 bases fitting TRBD2. The junction had 5 bases not matched to a gene; V was cut back by 3 bases and J by 2 bases. This CDR3 has 14 amino acids. The germline V gene encodes CDR1 SQVTM and CDR2 ANQGSEA. The DNA for the CDR3 is TGCAGCGTTGATCTAGCGGCTCTCACAGATACGCAGTATTTT. Translated, it gives CSVDLAALTDTQYF.

This clonotype was observed a handful of times. The genes are TRBV28 and TRBJ1-3, with D uncertain. Trimming stripped 5 bases from V and 0 bases from J, with 14 bases between. Per germline, CDR1 MDHEN and CDR2 SYDVKM. This CDR3 comprises 16 residues. The CDR3 is CASSPQTYSSGNTIYF. Here the CDR3 DNA reads TGTGCCAGCAGTCCACAGACATATTCCTCTGGAAACACCATATATTTT.

This chain connects TRBV5-1 to TRBJ1-1; possible D gene TRBD1, 5 bases. The V end lost 0 bases, the J end lost 8 bases, and 11 bases lay between the germline ends. The CDR3 runs 13 residues. CDR1 and CDR2 (germline): SGHRS, YFSETQ. The CDR3, as DNA: TGCGCCAGCAGCTTGGGTTTTGAGGGGGAAGCTTTCTTT. Its translation is CASSLGFEGEAFF.

Concerning this clonotype: A much larger clone lies a single base off, so this may be a read error. The genes are TRBV7-2 and TRBJ2-1; 8 bases are a match to TRBD2. This CDR3 has 15 amino acids. Germline CDR1 reads SGHTA; CDR2 reads FQGNSA. CDR3 sequence (DNA): TGTGCCAGAAGCTTAGCAGCGGGAGTGGGCTATGAGCAGTTCTTC. Amino acids: CARSLAAGVGYEQFF.

This clonotype appeared a few times. At one boundary the junction diverges from the germline segment, which might be a read error. In DNA, the CDR3 is TGTGCCGGCAGCCACTCAGAGGGACAGCCCCAGCATTTT. The encoded protein is CAGSHSEGQPQHF. The J gene is TRBJ1-5, the V gene TRBV14; D not resolved. This CDR3 spans 13 amino acids. Per the germline V gene, CDR1 is SGHDN and CDR2 is FVKESK.

This clonotype was picked up many times. The rearrangement uses TRBV7-9 and TRBJ2-5, with D hard to call. Germline V gene lookup returns CDR1 SEHNR and CDR2 FQNEAQ (reference sequence). V dropped 6 bases and J dropped 4 bases, with 9 bases sitting between them. This CDR3 region has 12 residues. The CDR3 loop is CASSQHLETQYF. CDR3 in DNA: TGTGCCAGCAGTCAACATCTAGAGACCCAGTACTTC.

This clonotype was observed at least ten times. The gene calls are TRBV28 and TRBJ2-7, with D possibly being TRBD2 (5 bases). Germline lookup yields CDR1 MDHEN and CDR2 SYDVKM. The V gene lost 2 bases and the J gene lost 0 bases, with 14 bases spanning the gap. This CDR3 is built from 16 residues. CDR3 sequence: CASSLVGAGRSYEQYF. The CDR3 region has the DNA TGTGCCAGCAGTTTAGTAGGTGCGGGTCGCTCCTACGAGCAGTACTTC.

Comments on this clonotype: This is likely an artifact of a read error, given a far larger clone one base away. The chain is built from TRBV6-2 or TRBV6-3 and TRBJ2-7; maybe TRBD2 (6 bases). This CDR3 has 14 residues. Per the germline V gene, CDR1 is MNHEY and CDR2 is SVGEGT. Trimming removed 8 bases at V and 0 bases at J, with 14 bases between. The DNA for the CDR3 is TGTGCCAGCGGTTTGGCGGGGCGCTCCTACGAGCAGTACTTC. This translates into CASGLAGRSYEQYF.